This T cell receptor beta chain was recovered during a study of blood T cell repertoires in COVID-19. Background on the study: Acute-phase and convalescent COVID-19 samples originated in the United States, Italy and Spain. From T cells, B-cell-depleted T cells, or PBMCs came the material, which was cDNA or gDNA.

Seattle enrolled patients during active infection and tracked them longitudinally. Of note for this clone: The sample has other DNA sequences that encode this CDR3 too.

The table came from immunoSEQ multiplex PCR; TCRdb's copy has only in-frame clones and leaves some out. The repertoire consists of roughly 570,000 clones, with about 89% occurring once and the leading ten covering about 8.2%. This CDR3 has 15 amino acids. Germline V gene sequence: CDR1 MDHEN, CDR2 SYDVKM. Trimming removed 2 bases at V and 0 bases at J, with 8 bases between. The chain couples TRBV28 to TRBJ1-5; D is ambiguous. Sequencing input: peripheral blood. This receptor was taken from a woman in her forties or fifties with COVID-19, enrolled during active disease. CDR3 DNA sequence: TGTGCCAGCAGTTTACGGGGTTATAGCAATCAGCCCCAGCATTTT. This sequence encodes CASSLRGYSNQPQHF.